The next 12 T cell receptor beta chains were all read from a single sample in a study of blood T cell repertoires in COVID-19. The assay was immunoSEQ multiplex PCR, and TCRdb's table has in-frame clones only and misses some. Found here are under 250,000 clones, approximately 87% of them singletons; the top ten hold approximately 2.5%. Sequenced sample: peripheral blood. The receptors shown here come from a woman in her 70s with active or convalescent COVID-19.

V usage is TRBV18 and J usage is TRBJ1-1; D unclear. The CDR3 length is 15 residues. CDR1 is KGHSH, CDR2 LQKENI, per germline. Trimming shortened V by 3 bases and J by 0 bases, and 11 bases separated the two germline ends. CDR3 loop: CASSPGGSLNTEAFF. Written as DNA, the CDR3 is TGTGCCAGCTCACCCGGCGGGAGCTTGAACACTGAAGCTTTCTTT.

This clone occurred a few times. This rearrangement joins TRBV3-1 (or the pseudogene TRBV3-2) to TRBJ1-6; D might be TRBD1 (6 bases). With 3 bases removed from V and 7 bases from J, the gap between germline ends came to 10 bases. The CDR3 contains 14 residues. CDR1 is LGHDT and CDR2 is YNNKEL in the germline V gene (reference sequence). The DNA of the CDR3 is TGTGCCAGCAGCCACAGGGGAGAAAATTCACCCCTCCACTTT. Its protein product is CASSHRGENSPLHF.

The rearrangement links TRBV7-2 to TRBJ2-1; TRBD2 matches 8 bases. The CDR3 has 14 residues. Germline assignment: CDR1 SGHTA and CDR2 FQGNSA. The V segment lost 5 bases and the J segment 9 bases; nucleotides outside the gene matches: 9. CDR3 DNA: TGTGCCAGCAGCATTAGCGGGATATCAGGTGAGCAGTTCTTC. This encodes CASSISGISGEQFF.

For the CDR3, the DNA is TGTGCCAGCAGCTACAGGGGACTAGCTAGCAATGAGCAGTTCTTC. Translation: CASSYRGLASNEQFF. J is TRBJ2-1 and V is TRBV5-6; 9 bases align to TRBD2. CDR3 length: 15 residues. Germline V gives CDR1 SGHDT, CDR2 YYEEEE. The ends lost 3 bases at V and 6 bases at J; junction bases unmatched: 7.

The chain employs TRBV5-5 and TRBJ1-2; D gene unclear. Per germline, CDR1 SGHKS and CDR2 YYEKEE (reference sequence). V lost 1 base and J 3 bases, leaving 16 bases between the germline ends. The CDR3 length is 16 residues. The CDR3 loop is CASSLYSDYLDYGYTF. CDR3 nucleotide sequence: TGTGCCAGCAGCTTGTACTCCGATTATTTGGACTATGGCTACACCTTC.

This sequence joins TRBV20-1 and TRBJ2-2; a weak D match, TRBD2 (6 bases). CDR3 length equals 18 residues. The germline CDR1 and CDR2 sequences are DFQATT and SNEGSKA (reference sequence). The ends were cut back, 3 bases at V and 4 bases at J, with 24 bases in the middle. The CDR3 DNA is TGCAGTGCTAGTGGGCGACATTATACCGGGGACTTCACCGGGGAGCTGTTTTTT. Translated: CSASGRHYTGDFTGELFF.

The gene calls are TRBV27 and TRBJ1-2; 8 bases line up with TRBD1. V was clipped by 5 bases and J by 4 bases; unmatched bases: 6. Looked up from germline, CDR1 is MNHEY and CDR2 is SMNVEV (reference sequence). The CDR3 spans 14 residues. The CDR3 spells CASSPQTGAYGYTF. The CDR3 coding sequence is TGTGCCAGCAGTCCCCAGACAGGGGCCTATGGCTACACCTTC.

The sample holds a few counts of this clone. The V gene is TRBV11-3, the J gene TRBJ1-1, with a weak D call TRBD1 (5 bases). The CDR3 runs 14 residues. The germline V gene encodes CDR1 SGHNT and CDR2 YENEEA. V lost 2 bases and J 1 base, leaving 8 bases between the germline ends. In DNA form, the CDR3 reads TGTGCCAGCAGCTTACAGGGTGAGAACACTGAAGCTTTCTTT. This translates into CASSLQGENTEAFF. Drawing the rest from reference TRBV11-3 and TRBJ1-1, the complete variable domain is EAGVVQSPRYKIIEKKQPVAFWCNPISGHNTLYWYLQNLGQGPELLIRYENEEAVDDSQLPKDRFSAERLKGVDSTLKIQPAELGDSAVYLCASSLQGENTEAFFGQGTRLTVV.

CDR3 sequence reads: CASSQRRAGGTAEQYF. The CDR3 bases are TGTGCCAGCAGCCAACGACGGGCAGGGGGGACTGCCGAGCAGTACTTC. This rearrangement joins TRBV3-1 (or the pseudogene TRBV3-2) to TRBJ2-7, with D perhaps matching TRBD1 (7 bases). The CDR3 loop spans 16 amino acids. V was clipped by 2 bases and J by 6 bases, with 20 bases between them. Germline values: CDR1 LGHDT, CDR2 YNNKEL (reference sequence).

The rearrangement joins TRBV4-2 to TRBJ2-5, with TRBD2 as a possible D gene (6 bases). CDR1 is LGHNA and CDR2 is YNFKEQ in the germline V gene. Trimming stripped 2 bases from V and 1 base from J, with 8 bases between. The length of the CDR3 is 14 residues. The CDR3 is CASSQRTTQETQYF. DNA for the CDR3: TGTGCCAGCAGCCAAAGGACTACCCAAGAGACCCAGTACTTC.

This chain connects TRBV12-5 to TRBJ2-7; 9 bases match TRBD1. Germline loops: CDR1 LGHNT, CDR2 FRNRAP. V lost 7 bases and J lost 1; bases outside the gene matches: 8. CDR3 size: 15 residues. The CDR3 reads CASALRQGGSYEQYF. The CDR3 DNA reads TGTGCTAGTGCCCTCAGACAGGGGGGATCCTACGAGCAGTACTTC.

The chain is built from TRBV5-1 and TRBJ2-5, with 8 bases aligning to TRBD2. The V segment lost 0 bases and the J segment 3 bases; nucleotides outside the gene matches: 10. The length of the CDR3 is 17 residues. The germline V gene has CDR1 SGHRS and CDR2 YFSETQ. CDR3 sequence reads: CASSLAIGGLGEETQYF. Written as DNA, the CDR3 is TGCGCCAGCAGCTTGGCGATAGGGGGACTAGGGGAAGAGACCCAGTACTTC. Filled out from reference TRBV5-1 and TRBJ2-5, the complete variable domain reads KAGVTQTPRYLIKTRGQQVTLSCSPISGHRSVSWYQQTPGQGLQFLFEYFSETQRNKGNFPGRFSGRQFSNSRSEMNVSTLELGDSALYLCASSLAIGGLGEETQYFGPGTRLLVL.